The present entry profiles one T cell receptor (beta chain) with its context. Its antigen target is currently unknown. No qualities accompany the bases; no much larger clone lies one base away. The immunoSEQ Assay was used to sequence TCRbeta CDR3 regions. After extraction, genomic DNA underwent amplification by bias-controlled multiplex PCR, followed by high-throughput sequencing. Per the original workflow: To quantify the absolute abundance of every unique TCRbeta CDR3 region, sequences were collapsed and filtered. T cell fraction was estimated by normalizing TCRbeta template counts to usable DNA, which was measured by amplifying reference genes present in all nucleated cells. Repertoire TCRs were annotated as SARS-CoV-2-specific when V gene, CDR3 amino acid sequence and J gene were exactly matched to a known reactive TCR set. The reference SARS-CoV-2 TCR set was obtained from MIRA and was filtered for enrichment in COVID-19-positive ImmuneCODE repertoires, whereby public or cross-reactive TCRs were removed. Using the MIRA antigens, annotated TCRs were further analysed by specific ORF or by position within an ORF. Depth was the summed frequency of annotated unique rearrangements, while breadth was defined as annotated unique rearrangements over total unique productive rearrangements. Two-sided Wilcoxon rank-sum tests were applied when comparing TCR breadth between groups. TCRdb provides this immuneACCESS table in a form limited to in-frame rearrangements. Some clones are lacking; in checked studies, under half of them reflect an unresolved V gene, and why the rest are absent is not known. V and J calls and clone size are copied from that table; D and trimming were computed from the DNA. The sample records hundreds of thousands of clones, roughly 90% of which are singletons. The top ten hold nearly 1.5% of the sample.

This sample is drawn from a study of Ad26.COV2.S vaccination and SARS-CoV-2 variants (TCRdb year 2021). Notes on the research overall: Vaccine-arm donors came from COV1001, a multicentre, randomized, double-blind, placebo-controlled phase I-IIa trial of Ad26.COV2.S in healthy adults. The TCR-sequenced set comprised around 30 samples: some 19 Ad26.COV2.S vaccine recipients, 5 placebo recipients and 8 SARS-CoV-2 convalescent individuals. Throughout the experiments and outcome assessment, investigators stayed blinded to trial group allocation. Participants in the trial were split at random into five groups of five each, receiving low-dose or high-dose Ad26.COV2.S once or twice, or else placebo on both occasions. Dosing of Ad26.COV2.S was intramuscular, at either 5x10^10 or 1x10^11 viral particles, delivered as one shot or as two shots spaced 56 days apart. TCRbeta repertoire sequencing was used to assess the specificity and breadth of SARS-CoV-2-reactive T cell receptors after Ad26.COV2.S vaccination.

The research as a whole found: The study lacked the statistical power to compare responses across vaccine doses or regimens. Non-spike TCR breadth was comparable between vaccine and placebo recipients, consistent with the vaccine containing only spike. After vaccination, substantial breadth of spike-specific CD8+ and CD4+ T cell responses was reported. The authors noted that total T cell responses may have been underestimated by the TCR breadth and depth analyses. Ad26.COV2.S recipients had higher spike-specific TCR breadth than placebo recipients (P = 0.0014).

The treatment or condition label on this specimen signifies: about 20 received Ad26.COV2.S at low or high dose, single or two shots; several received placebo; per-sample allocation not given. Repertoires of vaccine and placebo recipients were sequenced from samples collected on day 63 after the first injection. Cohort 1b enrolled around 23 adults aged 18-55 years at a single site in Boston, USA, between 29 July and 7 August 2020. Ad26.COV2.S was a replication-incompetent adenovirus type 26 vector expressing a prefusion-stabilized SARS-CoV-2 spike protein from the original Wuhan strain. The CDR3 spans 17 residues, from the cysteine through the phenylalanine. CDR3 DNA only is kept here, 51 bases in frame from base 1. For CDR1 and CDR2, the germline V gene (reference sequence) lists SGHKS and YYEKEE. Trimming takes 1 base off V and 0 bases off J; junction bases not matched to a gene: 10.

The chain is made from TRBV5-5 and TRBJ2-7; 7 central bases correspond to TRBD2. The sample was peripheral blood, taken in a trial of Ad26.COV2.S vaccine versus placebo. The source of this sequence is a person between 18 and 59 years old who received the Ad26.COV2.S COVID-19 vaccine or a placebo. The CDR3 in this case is CASSLQGGLAASYEQYF. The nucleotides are TGTGCCAGCAGCTTGCAGGGCGGTCTAGCGGCCTCCTACGAGCAGTACTTC.